This T cell receptor beta chain comes out of a study of blood T cells in healthy people across ages. Trimming left V 3 bases short and J 4 bases short, with 11 bases between. Germline V gene data show CDR1 as WSHSY and CDR2 as SAAADI. CDR3 length: 14 amino acids. Together with a sample-barcoded 5' primer, a J-beta primer mix was included in a second PCR lasting roughly 6 to 12 cycles. TCRdb processed the 5' RACE reads anew with MiXCR; each CDR3 protein has one entry. The sample yields about 970,000 distinct CDR3 sequences, approximately 50% seen once. The sequenced sample consisted of blood. The clonotype comes from a woman aged 55-69 years in good health. The chain combines TRBV10-2 with TRBJ2-3; D is unresolved. In DNA, the CDR3 is TGCGCCAGCAGTGAACCGACTCCCCCAGATACGCAGTATTTT. Protein sequence: CASSEPTPPDTQYF.